Sequencing of this TCR beta chain was carried out in a study of T cell responses to AZD1222 COVID-19 vaccine. Study-wide findings and caveats: Donors were largely white British and mainly female; clonal diversity was possibly underestimated. Sampling that yielded the repertoires occurred only after the peak T cell response. AZD1222 recipients seropositive at baseline numbered only 6 or 7.

Here immunoSEQ multiplex PCR was the method, and the copy in TCRdb shows in-frame clones only, minus some. Here the sample spans approximately 150,000 clones, just under 95% being singletons. As for this clone: The target antigen is unknown.

Sequencing used peripheral blood, obtained on day 0 of AZD1222 vaccination. The sequence was collected from an adult in good health.

CDR3 nucleotide sequence: TGTGCCAGCAGCCCACAGGGTTTTCAGCTTGGCGAGCAGTACTTC. As protein: CASSPQGFQLGEQYF. V is TRBV5-4 and J is TRBJ2-7; D is perhaps TRBD1 (6 bases). Trimming left V 4 bases short and J 6 bases short, with 20 bases between. The germline V gene encodes CDR1 SGHNT and CDR2 YYREEE (reference sequence). The CDR3 is made up of 15 amino acids.